What follows are 32 T cell receptor beta chains derived from one specimen sequenced in a study of cytomegalovirus exposure and HLA in healthy donors. The primer mix had 60 Vbeta and 13 Jbeta primers. Assay used: immunoSEQ multiplex PCR; TCRdb lists only in-frame clones, some missing. Of about 110,000 clones in the sample, approximately 83% were seen once. The material sequenced was PBMCs. Receptor source: a man aged 18 to 30 in good health and CMV-seronegative.

This chain uses TRBV5-8 with TRBJ2-5, with 7 bases fitting TRBD2. This CDR3 region has 14 residues. Germline V gives CDR1 SGHTS, CDR2 YDEGEE. With 5 bases clipped from V and 2 bases from J, the junction kept 6 bases outside the gene matches. This CDR3 reads CASRRTSAQETQYF. CDR3 sequence (DNA): TGTGCCAGCAGACGAACTAGCGCACAAGAGACCCAGTACTTC.

The chain employs TRBV27 and TRBJ1-5, with D unresolved. V lost 4 bases and J 2 bases, leaving 3 bases between the germline ends. The germline V gene encodes CDR1 MNHEY and CDR2 SMNVEV (reference sequence). The CDR3 contains 12 residues. CDR3 amino acids: CASSSGNQPQHF. The CDR3 DNA follows: TGTGCCAGCAGTTCAGGCAATCAGCCCCAGCATTTT.

The chain is built from TRBV7-2 and TRBJ2-7; TRBD2 is a possible D gene (5 bases). The CDR3 is 14 residues long. V lost 3 bases and J 6 bases, leaving 15 bases between the germline ends. CDR1 SGHTA and CDR2 FQGNSA come from the germline V gene. The CDR3 sequence: CASSFGGSKSEQYF. As DNA, the CDR3 is TGTGCCAGCAGCTTCGGCGGGTCAAAGTCCGAGCAGTACTTC. Based on the CDR3 plus reference TRBV7-2 and TRBJ2-7, the full variable domain is GAGVSQSPSNKVTEKGKDVELRCDPISGHTALYWYRQSLGQGLEFLIYFQGNSAPDKSGLPSDRFSAERTGGSVSTLTIQRTQQEDSAVYLCASSFGGSKSEQYFGPGTRLTVT.

In its sample, this clone was seen once. The chain uses TRBV6-5 and TRBJ2-3; tentatively, D is TRBD2 (6 bases). There are 15 residues in the CDR3. The V gene lost 6 bases and the J gene lost 2 bases, with 15 bases spanning the gap. CDR1 is MNHEY and CDR2 is SVGAGI in the germline V gene. This chain's CDR3 is CASRGLTGATDTQYF. The CDR3 bases are TGTGCCAGCAGGGGACTCACCGGGGCCACAGATACGCAGTATTTT.

V usage is TRBV2 and J usage is TRBJ1-2; D gene uncertain. With 8 bases removed from V and 2 bases from J, the gap between germline ends came to 12 bases. The CDR3 is 13 amino acids. The V gene's germline CDR1 is SNHLY and CDR2 FYNNEI. The DNA for the CDR3 is TGTGCCAGCTTTTTAGACGGGAACTATGGCTACACCTTC. Its protein is CASFLDGNYGYTF.

The chain has TRBV4-3 and TRBJ2-7, with 11 positions matching TRBD1. CDR3 length: 17 residues. CDR1 and CDR2 (germline): LGHNA, YSLEER. Trimming at V came to 4 bases and at J to 3 bases, leaving 11 bases not matched to a gene. CDR3 sequence (DNA): TGCGCCAGCAGCCCCGAAGCAGGGACAGGGGGAATCTACGAGCAGTACTTC. This codes for CASSPEAGTGGIYEQYF.

The CDR3 loop reads CASSLLTSYEQYF. The CDR3 DNA sequence: TGTGCCAGCAGCTTGCTCACTTCCTACGAGCAGTACTTC. The gene calls are TRBV5-5 and TRBJ2-7; D call uncertain. Germline-derived CDR1 and CDR2 are SGHKS and YYEKEE (reference sequence). This CDR3 comprises 13 residues. V was clipped by 1 base and J by 1 base, with 6 bases between them.

There are a few counts of this clone. This chain connects TRBV6-1 to TRBJ1-2; 7 nucleotides line up with TRBD1. J gave up 0 bases and V 5 bases, and 3 bases lay outside the gene matches. Germline V gene lookup returns CDR1 MNHNS and CDR2 SASEGT. There are 14 residues in the CDR3. Here the CDR3 reads CASSLGQANYGYTF. CDR3 DNA sequence: TGTGCCAGCAGTCTTGGACAGGCTAACTATGGCTACACCTTC.

The chain is built from TRBV6-1 and TRBJ2-7, with a tentative D call TRBD2 (5 bases). Trimming cost V 1 base and J 6 bases, with 10 bases left between them. Germline V gives CDR1 MNHNS, CDR2 SASEGT. The CDR3 runs 13 residues. The CDR3 region has the DNA TGTGCCAGCAGTGAAGGGCTAGCTGGCGAGCAGTACTTC. It encodes CASSEGLAGEQYF.

The rearrangement joins TRBV5-6 to TRBJ2-7, with 11 bases that match TRBD2. Germline CDR1 reads SGHDT; CDR2 reads YYEEEE. The CDR3 totals 16 residues. Trimming at V came to 0 bases and at J to 0 bases, leaving 2 bases not matched to a gene. CDR3 sequence: CASSLGLAGLSYEQYF. The DNA of the CDR3 is TGTGCCAGCAGCTTGGGACTAGCGGGGCTCTCCTACGAGCAGTACTTC.

The count of this clone is one. The chain carries TRBV4-3 and TRBJ1-3; D possibly corresponds to TRBD1 (5 bases). Trimming pared 0 bases from V and 2 bases from J, leaving 11 bases between. The CDR3 sequence is 16 residues long. Germline V CDR1 and CDR2: LGHNA, YSLEER. The CDR3 sequence is CASSQDMAGPGNTIYF. In DNA form, the CDR3 reads TGCGCCAGCAGCCAAGATATGGCAGGGCCTGGAAACACCATATATTTT.

This chain uses TRBV5-1 with TRBJ1-2; the match to TRBD1 covers 7 bases. The CDR3 totals 15 residues. Germline V CDR1 and CDR2: SGHRS, YFSETQ. V gave up 4 bases and J gave up 3 bases; unmatched junction bases: 9. The CDR3 loop is CASSETGQAHYGYTF. The DNA for the CDR3 is TGCGCCAGCAGCGAAACCGGACAGGCTCACTATGGCTACACCTTC.

The chain uses TRBV19 and TRBJ2-1; the D gene is possibly TRBD2 (9 bases). Trimming stripped 6 bases from V and 2 bases from J, with 17 bases between. The CDR3 spans 16 residues. Germline assignment: CDR1 LNHDA and CDR2 SQIVND (reference sequence). This chain's CDR3 is CASSRGREGPYNEQFF. The CDR3 DNA follows: TGTGCCAGTAGCAGGGGGCGGGAGGGCCCCTACAATGAGCAGTTCTTC.

This chain uses TRBV7-9 with TRBJ2-3; 11 bases agree with TRBD2. V trimming: 0 bases; J trimming: 4 bases; junction bases outside the gene matches: 3. CDR3 length equals 16 residues. CDR1 and CDR2 (germline): SEHNR, FQNEAQ (reference sequence). This CDR3 reads CASSLAASGRSDTQYF. Written as DNA, the CDR3 is TGTGCCAGCAGCTTAGCTGCTAGCGGGAGGTCAGATACGCAGTATTTT.

The rearrangement joins TRBV4-3 to TRBJ2-7; 11 bases match TRBD2. V trimming: 3 bases; J trimming: 3 bases; junction bases outside the gene matches: 4. Germline V gene lookup returns CDR1 LGHNA and CDR2 YSLEER. The CDR3 extends over 15 amino acids. CDR3 loop: CASSQRLAGRYEQYF. CDR3 DNA sequence: TGCGCCAGCAGCCAGAGACTAGCGGGGCGCTACGAGCAGTACTTC.

The V and J genes are TRBV7-3 and TRBJ1-2; 10 nucleotides match TRBD1. Germline CDR1 reads SGHTA; CDR2 reads FQGTGA. V lost 5 bases and J lost 7; bases outside the gene matches: 10. This CDR3 has 15 amino acids. CDR3 in DNA: TGTGCCAGCAGCGCCGACGGGACAGGGGTTGGTGGCTACACCTTC. Translating it yields CASSADGTGVGGYTF.

This chain joins TRBV11-3 and TRBJ2-7; 11 bases match TRBD2. The CDR3 loop spans 14 amino acids. J gave up 3 bases and V 3 bases, and 1 base lay outside the gene matches. Germline-derived CDR1 and CDR2 are SGHNT and YENEEA. CDR3 nucleotides: TGTGCCAGCAGCTTCACTAGCGGGGGCTACGAGCAGTACTTC. It yields the protein CASSFTSGGYEQYF.

The chain recombines TRBV7-9 with TRBJ1-1; no reliable D call. Trimming left V 5 bases short and J 4 bases short, with 11 bases between. Germline V gene sequence: CDR1 SEHNR, CDR2 FQNEAQ (reference sequence). The CDR3 is made up of 13 amino acids. This CDR3 is CASSLSDGTEAFF. The DNA of the CDR3 is TGTGCCAGCAGCCTGAGTGATGGCACTGAAGCTTTCTTT.

The V and J genes are TRBV6-5 and TRBJ2-5; 8 bases map to TRBD1. The J call is doubtful: the DNA matches TRBJ2-7 better. The length of the CDR3 is 15 residues. CDR1 is MNHEY and CDR2 is SVGAGI in the germline V gene. The chain's CDR3 is CASSGGTGSSYEQYF. The CDR3 nucleotides read TGTGCCAGCAGTGGCGGGACAGGCAGCTCCTACGAGCAGTACTTC.

A single count supports this clone. The genes are TRBV7-3 and TRBJ2-1, with 9 bases identical to TRBD2. The CDR3 runs 15 residues. Germline V lookup: CDR1 SGHTA, CDR2 FQGTGA. The junction had 10 bases not matched to a gene; V was cut back by 5 bases and J by 8 bases. CDR3 in DNA: TGTGCCAGCAGCAGCCACGTAGCGGGAGCCGATGAGCAGTTCTTC. It codes for CASSSHVAGADEQFF.

The chain combines TRBV7-6 with TRBJ1-1, with D tentatively TRBD1 (5 bases). The ends were cut back, 1 base at V and 0 bases at J, with 12 bases in the middle. Per the germline V gene, CDR1 is SGHVS and CDR2 is FNYEAQ. The CDR3 extends over 16 amino acids. DNA for the CDR3: TGTGCCAGCAGCTTAGTCCGACAGTCTTTGAACACTGAAGCTTTCTTT. Its translation: CASSLVRQSLNTEAFF.

This rearrangement joins TRBV4-2 to TRBJ2-1; TRBD2 aligns across 15 bases. J was trimmed by 7 bases and V by 0 bases; bases with no gene match: 7. From germline, CDR1 is LGHNA and CDR2 YNFKEQ. This CDR3 contains 18 residues. Here the CDR3 reads CASSQDGPGTSGRNEQFF. Written as DNA, the CDR3 is TGTGCCAGCAGCCAAGATGGCCCTGGGACTAGCGGGAGGAATGAGCAGTTCTTC.

The gene calls are TRBV29-1 and TRBJ2-1; 8 bases are a match to TRBD1. Germline loops: CDR1 SQVTM, CDR2 ANQGSEA. The trim removed 0 bases at V and 1 base at J, leaving 5 bases unmatched. The CDR3 extends over 16 amino acids. In nucleotides, the CDR3 is TGCAGCGTTGAAGACTACACAGGGGGGTCCTACAATGAGCAGTTCTTC. Its translation is CSVEDYTGGSYNEQFF.

The V call is TRBV25-1, the J call TRBJ2-1; TRBD1 is a possible D gene (6 bases). Germline V CDR1 and CDR2: MGHDK, SYGVNS. Between the trimmed V and J ends, which lost 4 bases and 10 bases, there was a span of 17 bases. The CDR3 is made up of 14 amino acids. CDR3 loop: CASSATGTLFEQFF. In DNA, the CDR3 is TGTGCCAGCAGTGCGACCGGGACACTTTTCGAGCAGTTCTTC.

This rearrangement joins TRBV5-6 to TRBJ2-7; D may be TRBD2 (6 bases). The CDR3 sequence is 16 residues long. Trimming removed 4 bases from V and 0 bases from J, with 17 bases in between. Germline CDR1 reads SGHDT; CDR2 reads YYEEEE. The CDR3 here is CASSGEAGLSSYEQYF. DNA for the CDR3: TGTGCCAGCAGCGGAGAAGCGGGCTTGAGCTCCTACGAGCAGTACTTC.

V is TRBV6-4 and J is TRBJ2-3; 9 nucleotides align to TRBD1. Germline loops: CDR1 MRHNA, CDR2 SNTAGT. The CDR3 length is 16 residues. Trimming removed 5 bases from V and 6 bases from J; junction bases left unmatched: 12. The CDR3 protein is CASSRTGGGRADTQYF. CDR3 bases: TGTGCCAGCAGTCGCACAGGGGGCGGTCGAGCGGATACGCAGTATTTT.

Written as DNA, the CDR3 is TGTGCCAGCAGCTTAGACCTAGCGGGAGGCTCCTACAATGAGCAGTTCTTC. Translated, it gives CASSLDLAGGSYNEQFF. This rearrangement joins TRBV13 to TRBJ2-1; 11 nucleotides align to TRBD2. Germline lookup yields CDR1 PRHDT and CDR2 FYEKMQ (reference sequence). The CDR3 runs to 17 residues. V lost 1 base and J lost 0; bases outside the gene matches: 2.

This sequence joins TRBV19 and TRBJ1-1, with D possibly matching TRBD1 (6 bases). Trimming pared 3 bases from V and 0 bases from J, leaving 11 bases between. CDR1 and CDR2 (germline): LNHDA, SQIVND (reference sequence). This CDR3 contains 15 residues. The CDR3 DNA is TGTGCCAGTAGTATGAGGACAGCGATGAACACTGAAGCTTTCTTT. Translating gives CASSMRTAMNTEAFF. The full variable domain, in which reference TRBV19 and TRBJ1-1 provide the parts outside the CDR3, is DGGITQSPKYLFRKEGQNVTLSCEQNLNHDAMYWYRQDPGQGLRLIYYSQIVNDFQKGDIAEGYSVSREKKESFPLTVTSAQKNPTAFYLCASSMRTAMNTEAFFGQGTRLTVV.

The chain has TRBV5-1 and TRBJ1-1, with TRBD1 matching 8 bases. Unmatched junction bases numbered 7, after V lost 6 bases and J lost 0 bases. Germline V lookup: CDR1 SGHRS, CDR2 YFSETQ. The CDR3 totals 15 residues. CDR3 in amino acids: CASTGTGFMNTEAFF. The DNA for the CDR3 is TGCGCCAGCACCGGGACAGGTTTCATGAACACTGAAGCTTTCTTT.

The CDR3 region is CASTLRGRYYEQYF. CDR3 in DNA: TGTGCCAGCACTCTACGGGGGAGGTACTACGAGCAGTACTTC. The chain combines TRBV11-2 with TRBJ2-7, with D tentatively TRBD2 (6 bases). This CDR3 is 14 amino acids long. Trimming removed 7 bases at V and 3 bases at J, with 16 bases between. Germline CDR1 SGHAT, CDR2 FQNNGV.

For this clone: Being one base from a much bigger clone, this may be a read error. V gene TRBV6-1 combines with J gene TRBJ2-5; 7 nucleotides agree with TRBD1. This CDR3 contains 14 residues. The germline V gene has CDR1 MNHNS and CDR2 SASEGT. V lost 8 bases, J lost 5 bases, and 11 bases stayed unmatched. The CDR3 bases are TGTGCCAGCGCTAAGGGACAGTCCCTCGAGACCCAGTACTTC. Residues: CASAKGQSLETQYF.

The V call is TRBV28, the J call TRBJ2-5; 8 nucleotides line up with TRBD1. The DNA end is a closer match to TRBJ2-7, so the J assignment may be wrong. CDR3 length: 14 residues. Germline CDR1 reads MDHEN; CDR2 reads SYDVKM. CDR3 sequence: CASSLEQGAYEQYF. The CDR3 coding sequence is TGTGCCAGCAGTTTAGAACAGGGGGCCTACGAGCAGTACTTC.